These 11 T cell receptor beta chains were all obtained from the same sample, sequenced in a study of blood T cell repertoires in COVID-19. Repertoires were generated with immunoSEQ multiplex PCR, while TCRdb's copy carries only in-frame clones and drops some. The top ten hold under 5% of the sample, which has approximately 250,000 clones, just under 85% seen once. The sequencing input was peripheral blood. The source is a man in his fifties with acute or convalescent COVID-19.

The V and J genes are TRBV6-5 and TRBJ1-1; possibly TRBD1 for D (6 bases). Germline V gives CDR1 MNHEY, CDR2 SVGAGI. The germline V and J ends were trimmed by 6 bases and 0 bases, with 14 bases remaining between them. The CDR3 is made up of 15 amino acids. CDR3 sequence: CASRPRGALNTEAFF. CDR3 DNA sequence: TGTGCCAGCAGGCCCCGGGGGGCTTTGAACACTGAAGCTTTCTTT.

This clone was found a few times. The genes are TRBV9 and TRBJ1-2; the D gene is possibly TRBD1 (5 bases). The CDR3 runs to 16 residues. V gave up 3 bases and J gave up 0 bases, with 15 bases separating them. CDR1 and CDR2 from the germline V gene are SGDLS and YYNGEE. The CDR3 region has the DNA TGTGCCAGCAGCGCGCTCTTTGGGGGGGCTAACTATGGCTACACCTTC. Its translation is CASSALFGGANYGYTF. The full variable domain, rest sourced from reference TRBV9 and TRBJ1-2, is DSGVTQTPKHLITATGQRVTLRCSPRSGDLSVYWYQQSLDQGLQFLIQYYNGEERAKGNILERFSAQQFPDLHSELNLSSLELGDSALYFCASSALFGGANYGYTFGSGTRLTVV.

This clone appeared once. The chain links TRBV7-9 to TRBJ2-7; D not resolved. From germline, CDR1 is SEHNR and CDR2 FQNEAQ (reference sequence). V was pared by 2 bases and J by 2 bases, with 10 bases between. This CDR3 has 14 amino acids. CDR3 loop: CASSLSSGTYEQYF. CDR3 coding DNA: TGTGCCAGCAGCTTATCCTCAGGAACCTACGAGCAGTACTTC.

V and J are TRBV19 and TRBJ1-2; D might be TRBD1 (5 bases). Germline V gene data show CDR1 as LNHDA and CDR2 as SQIVND (reference sequence). The V end was cut by 6 bases, the J end by 1 base, with 12 bases between. This CDR3 has 14 residues. The CDR3 loop reads CASRSPTVNYGYTF. The CDR3 coding sequence is TGTGCCAGTAGAAGCCCGACAGTTAACTATGGCTACACCTTC.

J is TRBJ2-2 and V is TRBV28; 7 nucleotides align to TRBD1. V lost 3 bases, J lost 5 bases, and 6 bases stayed unmatched. CDR1 and CDR2 from the germline V gene are MDHEN and SYDVKM. This CDR3 is 15 amino acids long. CDR3 sequence: CASSFRQGQTGELFF. CDR3 coding DNA: TGTGCCAGCAGTTTCCGACAGGGCCAAACCGGGGAGCTGTTTTTT. Looking up the rest from reference TRBV28 and TRBJ2-2 gives the full variable domain: DVKVTQSSRYLVKRTGEKVFLECVQDMDHENMFWYRQDPGLGLRLIYFSYDVKMKEKGDIPEGYSVSREKKERFSLILESASTNQTSMYLCASSFRQGQTGELFFGEGSRLTVL.

This clone was seen once. This chain joins TRBV7-9 and TRBJ1-1; D remains unclear. The CDR3 is made up of 13 amino acids. V lost 2 bases, J lost 11 bases, and 15 bases lay in between. From germline, CDR1 is SEHNR and CDR2 FQNEAQ (reference sequence). The CDR3 protein is CASSLSDPTFAFF. CDR3 DNA sequence: TGTGCCAGCAGCTTAAGCGACCCGACGTTCGCTTTCTTT.

This clone was seen a few times. The chain carries TRBV5-1 and TRBJ2-1, with TRBD1 matching 9 bases. Trimming cost V 2 bases and J 8 bases; bases outside gene matches: 14. This CDR3 spans 17 amino acids. CDR1 and CDR2 (germline): SGHRS, YFSETQ. The CDR3 region is CASSFGSLGQGRHEQFF. DNA of the CDR3: TGCGCCAGCAGCTTTGGTTCACTGGGACAGGGAAGGCATGAGCAGTTCTTC.

This sequence joins TRBV9 and TRBJ1-3; D possibly corresponds to TRBD1 (5 bases). Germline V gene data show CDR1 as SGDLS and CDR2 as YYNGEE. This CDR3 spans 16 amino acids. V lost 2 bases and J lost 1, with 13 bases in between. CDR3 residues: CASSVAGGRSGNTIYF. CDR3 sequence (DNA): TGTGCCAGCAGCGTCGCGGGGGGTCGGTCTGGAAACACCATATATTTT.

The rearrangement links TRBV19 to TRBJ2-3, with TRBD2 matching over 9 bases. Trimming removed 5 bases from V and 2 bases from J; junction bases left unmatched: 5. This CDR3 is built from 15 residues. CDR1 is LNHDA, CDR2 SQIVND, per germline (reference sequence). The chain's CDR3 is CASSLTSGYTDTQYF. CDR3 nucleotide sequence: TGTGCCAGTAGTCTGACTAGCGGTTACACAGATACGCAGTATTTT.

This chain connects TRBV12-3 or TRBV12-4 to TRBJ2-7, with a weak D call TRBD2 (5 bases). This CDR3 contains 13 residues. V gave up 3 bases and J gave up 7 bases, with 13 bases separating them. CDR3 DNA sequence: TGTGCCAGCAGTTTTTCAAAACGAGGGGAGCAGTACTTC. Translating gives CASSFSKRGEQYF.

As concerns this clone: Other DNA sequences in the same sample also yield this CDR3. The chain is built from TRBV2 and TRBJ1-2, with D hard to call. Germline CDR1 reads SNHLY; CDR2 reads FYNNEI. Trimming shortened V by 7 bases and J by 2 bases, and 5 bases separated the two germline ends. The CDR3 totals 11 residues. Written as DNA, the CDR3 is TGTGCCAGCACGAGGAACTATGGCTACACCTTC. Translated, it gives CASTRNYGYTF. The entire variable domain, with the rest obtained from reference TRBV2 and TRBJ1-2, is as follows: EPEVTQTPSHQVTQMGQEVILRCVPISNHLYFYWYRQILGQKVEFLVSFYNNEISEKSEIFDDQFSVERPDGSNFTLKIRSTKLEDSAMYFCASTRNYGYTFGSGTRLTVV.